The T cell receptor (beta chain) under discussion was sequenced for a study of OX40 agonist ivuxolimab in advanced cancers. At the level of the study: The dose-escalation group included hepatocellular carcinoma, melanoma, renal cell carcinoma and head and neck cancer. Whole-study findings and limits: Within 6 weeks, CD4+ and CD8+ blood T cells expanded clonally at 0.1 to 3.0 mg/kg.

CDR1 is SGHVS, CDR2 FQNEAQ, per germline. The J segment lost 5 bases and the V segment lost 3 bases, leaving 10 bases of the junction unmatched. The CDR3 length is 18 residues. Points on this clone: Its antigen is currently unknown.

TCRdb's copy holds only in-frame clones and misses some; the assay was immunoSEQ multiplex PCR. The sample includes 25,000 to 30,000 clones, 86% of them seen just once. The sequence came from an adult with an advanced solid tumor such as melanoma, head and neck, liver or kidney cancer. Specimen: CD4+ or CD8+ T cells sorted from blood, collected in a trial of the OX40 agonist ivuxolimab. The genes are TRBV7-8 and TRBJ2-1; 13 nucleotides align to TRBD2. CDR3 sequence: CASSLVRTSGSDHNEQFF. For the CDR3, the DNA is TGTGCCAGCAGCTTGGTCCGGACTAGCGGGAGCGATCACAATGAGCAGTTCTTC.